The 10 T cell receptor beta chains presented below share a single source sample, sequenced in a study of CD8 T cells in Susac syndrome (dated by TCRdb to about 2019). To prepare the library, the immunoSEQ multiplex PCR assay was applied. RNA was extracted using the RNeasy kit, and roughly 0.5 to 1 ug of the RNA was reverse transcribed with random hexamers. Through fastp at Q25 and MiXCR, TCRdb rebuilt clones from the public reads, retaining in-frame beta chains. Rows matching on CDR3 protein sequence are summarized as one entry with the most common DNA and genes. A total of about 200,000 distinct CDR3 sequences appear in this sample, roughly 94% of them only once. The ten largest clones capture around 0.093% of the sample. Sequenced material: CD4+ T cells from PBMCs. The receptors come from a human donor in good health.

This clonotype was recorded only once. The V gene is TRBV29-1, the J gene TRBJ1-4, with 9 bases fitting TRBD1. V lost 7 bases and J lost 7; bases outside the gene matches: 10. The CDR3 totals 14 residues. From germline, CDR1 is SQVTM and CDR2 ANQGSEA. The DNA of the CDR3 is TGCAGCGCCTTGGGACAGGGAGGGAGTGAAAAACTGTTTTTT. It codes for CSALGQGGSEKLFF.

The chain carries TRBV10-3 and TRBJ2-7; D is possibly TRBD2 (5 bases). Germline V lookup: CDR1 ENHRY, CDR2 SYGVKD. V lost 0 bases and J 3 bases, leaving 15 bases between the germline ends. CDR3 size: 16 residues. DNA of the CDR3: TGTGCCATCAGTGAGTCGGGCGCGCCGGGGTTCTACGAGCAGTACGTC. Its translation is CAISESGAPGFYEQYV.

The CDR3 DNA is TGTGCCAGCAGCGAAGGCGCTAGCGGCTACGAGCAGTACGTC. Amino acid sequence: CASSEGASGYEQYV. The J gene is TRBJ2-7, the V gene TRBV7-9; TRBD2 matches 7 bases. CDR3 length: 14 amino acids. The V gene's germline CDR1 is SEHNR and CDR2 FQNEAQ (reference sequence). V lost 5 bases to trimming and J lost 3 bases; unmatched junction nucleotides: 7.

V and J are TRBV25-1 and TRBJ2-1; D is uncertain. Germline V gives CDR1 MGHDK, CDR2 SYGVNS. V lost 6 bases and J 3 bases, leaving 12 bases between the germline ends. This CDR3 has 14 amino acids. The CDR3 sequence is CASSPFLGYNEQFF. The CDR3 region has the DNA TGTGCCAGCAGCCCTTTCTTGGGCTACAATGAGCAGTTCTTC.

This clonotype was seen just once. For the CDR3, the DNA is TGTGCCATCAGTGAGTCAGTGACAGGGGGCTCATACGAGCAGTACTTC. Residues: CAISESVTGGSYEQYF. The rearrangement links TRBV10-3 to TRBJ2-7, with 10 bases aligning to TRBD1. In germline, CDR1 is ENHRY, CDR2 SYGVKD. The CDR3 length is 16 residues. V lost 0 bases and J lost 4; bases outside the gene matches: 6.

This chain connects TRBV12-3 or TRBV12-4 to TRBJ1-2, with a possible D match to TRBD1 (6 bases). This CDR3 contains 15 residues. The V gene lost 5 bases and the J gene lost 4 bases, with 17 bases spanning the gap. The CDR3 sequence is CASSGTPQRGYGYTF. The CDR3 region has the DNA TGTGCCAGCAGTGGGACACCCCAACGCGGCTATGGCTACACCTTC.

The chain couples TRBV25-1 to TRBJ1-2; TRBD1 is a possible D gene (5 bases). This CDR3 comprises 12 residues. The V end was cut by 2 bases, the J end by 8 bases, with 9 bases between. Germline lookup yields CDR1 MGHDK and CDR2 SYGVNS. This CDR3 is CASSEQGRGYTF. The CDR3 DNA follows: TGTGCCAGCAGTGAACAGGGACGCGGCTACACCTTC.

The CDR3: CSVEKGYGYTF. CDR3 DNA sequence: TGCAGCGTTGAAAAGGGCTATGGCTACACCTTC. V is TRBV29-1 and J is TRBJ1-2; no reliable D call. Trimming pared 2 bases from V and 4 bases from J, leaving 5 bases between. Germline CDR1 SQVTM, CDR2 ANQGSEA. There are 11 residues in the CDR3.

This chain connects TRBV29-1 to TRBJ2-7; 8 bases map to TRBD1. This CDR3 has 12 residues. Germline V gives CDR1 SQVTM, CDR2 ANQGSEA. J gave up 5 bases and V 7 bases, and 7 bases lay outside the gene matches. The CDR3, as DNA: TGCAGCGCTTCGACGGACAGGGACGAGCAGTACTTC. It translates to CSASTDRDEQYF.

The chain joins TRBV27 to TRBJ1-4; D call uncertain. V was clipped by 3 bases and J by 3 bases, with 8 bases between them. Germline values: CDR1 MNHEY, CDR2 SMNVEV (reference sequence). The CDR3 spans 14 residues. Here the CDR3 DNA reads TGTGCCAGCAGTTTTCGCCTGGCTAATGAAAAACTGTTTTTT. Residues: CASSFRLANEKLFF.